This T cell receptor beta chain derives from a study of response to subunit inactivated influenza vaccine. Study-level points and caveats: Each seasonal influenza vaccination, the authors suggested, recruits few new T cells.

TCRdb processed the RT-PCR reads anew with MiXCR; each CDR3 protein has one entry. Altogether roughly 500,000 distinct CDR3 sequences are present, roughly 23% being singletons, with the ten largest covering 2.5% to 3%. Details on this clonotype: Its antigen is not known.

The CDR3 length is 13 residues. J lost 8 bases, V lost 7 bases, and 11 bases had no gene match. Germline CDR1 is DFQATT and CDR2 is SNEGSKA (reference sequence). The sample was also linked to a second study, of T cells expressing NK-cell markers. Per that study: Beta-chain TCR cDNA was generated via 5'RACE template switching with UMIs. Uncertainty persisted over the HCMV specificity of expanded NKG2C+ T cell clones.

The sample was CD4+ T cells sorted from PBMCs, taken 11 to 12 days after vaccination. This receptor was obtained from a man aged 50-60 years who received an inactivated influenza vaccine. The V gene is TRBV20-1, the J gene TRBJ2-7; TRBD2 matches at 10 bases. The CDR3 here is CSVTTSGVDKQYF. CDR3 DNA sequence: TGCAGTGTCACCACTAGCGGGGTCGATAAGCAGTACTTC.